What follows are 21 T cell receptor beta chains derived from one specimen sequenced in a study of shared clonotypes between healthy human individuals. Method: immunoSEQ multiplex PCR; TCRdb's copy keeps in-frame clones and lacks some. The sample lists around 940,000 clones; over 75% were seen once. Sequencing was done on a sample of memory CD4+ T cells sorted from blood. The subset denotes: CD45RA-negative fraction. The receptors were sampled from a man younger than 35 in good health.

The rearrangement links TRBV6-1 to TRBJ1-1, with D unresolved. V lost 7 bases to trimming and J lost 2 bases, with 11 bases between them. There are 13 residues in the CDR3. Germline-derived CDR1 and CDR2 are MNHNS and SASEGT. The chain's CDR3 is CASMGSSNTEAFF. CDR3 nucleotides: TGTGCCAGCATGGGGTCAAGTAACACTGAAGCTTTCTTT.

This clone was observed a few times. Other DNA sequences of this sample code for an identical CDR3. The chain employs TRBV5-1 and TRBJ2-7; D is uncertain. Germline V gene lookup returns CDR1 SGHRS and CDR2 YFSETQ. This CDR3 has 13 residues. V was trimmed by 0 bases and J by 3 bases, leaving 7 bases between them. The CDR3 spells CASSLGQVYEQYF. The CDR3 coding sequence is TGCGCCAGCAGCTTGGGTCAGGTCTACGAGCAGTACTTC.

The rearrangement uses TRBV11-2 and TRBJ1-1; no reliable D call. The CDR3 has 15 residues. V lost 5 bases and J lost 4, with 17 bases in between. Germline CDR1 and CDR2: SGHAT and FQNNGV. The CDR3: CASSKTASTSTEAFF. The CDR3 DNA sequence: TGTGCCAGCAGCAAGACGGCCAGTACCAGCACTGAAGCTTTCTTT.

The CDR3 DNA reads as TGTGCCAGCACCGACGGGACTCCGCATACGCAGTATTTT. It codes for CASTDGTPHTQYF. The chain carries TRBV6-5 and TRBJ2-3; D is perhaps TRBD2 (6 bases). Trimming stripped 7 bases from V and 7 bases from J, with 15 bases between. The CDR3 totals 13 residues. CDR1 and CDR2 from the germline V gene are MNHEY and SVGAGI.

V is TRBV4-3 and J is TRBJ1-4; D gene unclear. Germline V gene sequence: CDR1 LGHNA, CDR2 YSLEER. The CDR3 contains 12 residues. V lost 6 bases and J 11 bases, leaving 13 bases between the germline ends. This chain's CDR3 is CASRNDGEKLFF. As DNA, the CDR3 is TGCGCCAGCAGAAACGATGGAGAGAAACTGTTTTTT.

This sequence joins TRBV7-9 and TRBJ1-2; D might be TRBD1 (5 bases). The V end was cut by 5 bases, the J end by 2 bases, with 24 bases between. The CDR3 extends over 18 amino acids. CDR1 is SEHNR, CDR2 FQNEAQ, per germline (reference sequence). The chain's CDR3 is CASSRIVGRKVSNYGYTF. CDR3 DNA: TGTGCCAGCAGCCGAATTGTGGGGCGCAAAGTGAGCAACTATGGCTACACCTTC.

About this clone itself: This clone may be a read error of a much larger clone one base away. The genes are TRBV11-2 and TRBJ2-7; D unresolved. Germline-derived CDR1 and CDR2 are SGHAT and FQNNGV. The CDR3 sequence is 12 residues long. V dropped 3 bases and J dropped 2 bases, with 5 bases sitting between them. This CDR3 reads CASSFNPYEQYF. CDR3 nucleotide sequence: TGTGCCAGCAGCTTTAACCCCTACGAGCAGTACTTC. The variable domain in full, with the rest retrieved from reference TRBV11-2 and TRBJ2-7, is EAGVAQSPRYKIIEKRQSVAFWCNPISGHATLYWYQQILGQGPKLLIQFQNNGVVDDSQLPKDRFSAERLKGVDSTLKIQPAKLEDSAVYLCASSFNPYEQYFGPGTRLTVT.

The gene calls are TRBV7-2 and TRBJ1-1, with 8 positions matching TRBD1. The CDR3 contains 15 residues. Germline trimming cut 6 bases from V and 4 bases from J; bases unmatched to any gene: 10. CDR1 is SGHTA, CDR2 FQGNSA, per germline. The DNA for the CDR3 is TGTGCCAGCAGGCCCGGACAGGGATCGCCCACTGAAGCTTTCTTT. Translating gives CASRPGQGSPTEAFF. Full variable domain (outside the CDR3, taken from reference TRBV7-2 and TRBJ1-1): GAGVSQSPSNKVTEKGKDVELRCDPISGHTALYWYRQSLGQGLEFLIYFQGNSAPDKSGLPSDRFSAERTGGSVSTLTIQRTQQEDSAVYLCASRPGQGSPTEAFFGQGTRLTVV.

The V gene is TRBV19, the J gene TRBJ2-3, with 9 bases identical to TRBD2. Germline V gene data show CDR1 as LNHDA and CDR2 as SQIVND (reference sequence). This CDR3 comprises 16 residues. V dropped 2 bases and J dropped 0; count of bases not matched to a gene: 3. The CDR3 bases are TGTGCCAGTAGTATAATGGGACTAGCTAGCACAGATACGCAGTATTTT. Amino acids: CASSIMGLASTDTQYF.

The chain is built from TRBV21-1 and TRBJ2-5. TRBV21-1 is noted as a pseudogene. There are 12 residues in the CDR3. The DNA of the CDR3 is TGTGCCACTCCGAGGGGCCAAGAGACCCAGTACTTC. This encodes CATPRGQETQYF.

The chain couples TRBV5-4 to TRBJ2-2; TRBD1 aligns across 8 bases. The CDR3 has 20 residues. V was pared by 4 bases and J by 6 bases, with 23 bases of the junction left unmatched. Germline CDR1 reads SGHNT; CDR2 reads YYREEE (reference sequence). The CDR3 sequence is CASSPPGQGGTGKGAGELFF. As DNA, the CDR3 is TGTGCCAGCAGCCCCCCCGGACAGGGTGGAACAGGGAAAGGGGCCGGGGAGCTGTTTTTT. The full variable domain, in which reference TRBV5-4 and TRBJ2-2 provide the parts outside the CDR3, is ETGVTQSPTHLIKTRGQQVTLRCSSQSGHNTVSWYQQALGQGPQFIFQYYREEENGRGNFPPRFSGLQFPNYSSELNVNALELDDSALYLCASSPPGQGGTGKGAGELFFGEGSRLTVL.

This chain links TRBV27 with TRBJ2-3; no definite D call. The CDR3 covers 13 residues. Trimming took 2 bases from V and 2 from J, leaving 5 bases between them. In germline, CDR1 is MNHEY, CDR2 SMNVEV (reference sequence). The DNA for the CDR3 is TGTGCCAGCAGTTTACGGACCACAGATACGCAGTATTTT. Amino acid sequence: CASSLRTTDTQYF.

This clone was observed a single time. The V gene is TRBV28, the J gene TRBJ2-3; 9 bases are shared with TRBD2. The CDR3 consists of 16 residues. Germline V gene lookup returns CDR1 MDHEN and CDR2 SYDVKM. The V gene end was trimmed by 6 bases and the J gene end by 7 bases; junction bases not matched to a gene: 14. CDR3: CASRDQGSGGRYTQYF. Here the CDR3 DNA reads TGTGCCAGCAGAGACCAGGGGAGCGGGGGGCGGTATACGCAGTATTTT.

Worth noting for this clone: Possible read error: a much larger clone is one base away. The chain couples TRBV13 to TRBJ1-6; 7 nucleotides align to TRBD1. The germline V gene encodes CDR1 PRHDT and CDR2 FYEKMQ (reference sequence). The CDR3 contains 15 residues. The CDR3 DNA follows: TGTGCCAGCAGCTATGACAGGGACTCTGGTTCACCCCTCTACTTT. It specifies CASSYDRDSGSPLYF.

The chain employs TRBV7-9 and TRBJ1-4; D call uncertain. Germline V gene lookup returns CDR1 SEHNR and CDR2 FQNEAQ (reference sequence). V was pared by 2 bases and J by 5 bases, with 12 bases between. The CDR3 covers 15 residues. CDR3 protein: CASSLSLERNEKLFF. CDR3 nucleotides: TGTGCCAGCAGCTTATCACTCGAAAGGAATGAAAAACTGTTTTTT.

This chain links TRBV9 with TRBJ2-1; 7 bases map to TRBD2. Germline V gene data show CDR1 as SGDLS and CDR2 as YYNGEE. V shed 1 base, J shed 2 bases, and the junction held 6 bases outside the gene matches. CDR3 length equals 16 residues. CDR3 loop: CASSVIASGAYNEQFF. The CDR3 region has the DNA TGTGCCAGCAGCGTAATTGCCAGCGGGGCCTACAATGAGCAGTTCTTC.

The chain is built from TRBV7-2 and TRBJ2-1; possibly TRBD1 for D (6 bases). Germline V CDR1 and CDR2: SGHTA, FQGNSA. The V gene lost 3 bases and the J gene lost 3 bases, with 6 bases spanning the gap. The CDR3 loop spans 13 amino acids. Here the CDR3 reads CASSFRGYNEQFF. For the CDR3, the DNA is TGTGCCAGCAGCTTCAGGGGCTACAATGAGCAGTTCTTC.

This rearrangement joins TRBV6-5 to TRBJ1-2; D is unclear. The CDR3 consists of 13 residues. Germline-derived CDR1 and CDR2 are MNHEY and SVGAGI. V was shortened by 2 bases and J by 4 bases, with 8 bases between the two germline ends. DNA of the CDR3: TGTGCCAGCAGTTACACCAGAATCTATGGCTACACCTTC. This codes for CASSYTRIYGYTF.

The chain links TRBV18 to TRBJ2-6; D ambiguous. V was shortened by 2 bases and J by 0 bases, with 11 bases between the two germline ends. The CDR3 contains 17 residues. Germline lookup yields CDR1 KGHSH and CDR2 LQKENI. The chain's CDR3 is CASSPFGESSGANVLTF. In nucleotides, the CDR3 is TGTGCCAGCTCACCATTTGGGGAAAGCTCTGGGGCCAACGTCCTGACTTTC.

This chain connects TRBV11-2 to TRBJ2-3; 9 nucleotides agree with TRBD2. Germline assignment: CDR1 SGHAT and CDR2 FQNNGV. The CDR3 extends over 19 amino acids. J was trimmed by 0 bases and V by 0 bases; bases with no gene match: 10. In DNA, the CDR3 is TGTGCCAGCAGCTTAGAGGGGGCTAGCGGGACTACTAGCACAGATACGCAGTATTTT. Its translation: CASSLEGASGTTSTDTQYF.

The chain couples TRBV11-3 to TRBJ2-3, with TRBD1 matching over 7 bases. Germline V gives CDR1 SGHNT, CDR2 YENEEA. Trimming removed 5 bases from V and 2 bases from J; junction bases left unmatched: 7. This CDR3 has 15 amino acids. In DNA form, the CDR3 reads TGTGCCAGCAGCCCGGGACAGTCCGACACAGATACGCAGTATTTT. Protein product: CASSPGQSDTDTQYF.